Listed here are 4 T cell receptor beta chains from one sample, sequenced in a study of T cell repertoires in cytomegalovirus infection. MiXCR was run by TCRdb on the reads, yielding one entry per CDR3 protein. This sample yields about 440,000 distinct CDR3 sequences, of which roughly 30% are seen a single time; roughly an eighth belongs to the top ten. The source material was PBMCs. Receptors were obtained from a human donor in good health (CMV status not recorded). Some clones in this sample may be carry-over from other donors' samples.

Details on this clonotype: A read error may produce the germline difference seen at one junction end. V and J are TRBV7-2 and TRBJ1-1, with D unclear. CDR1 SGHTA and CDR2 FQGNSA come from the germline V gene. The CDR3 totals 13 residues. The CDR3: CASSLGVNTEDFF. DNA of the CDR3: TGTGCCAGCAGCCTAGGAGTGAACACTGAAGATTTCTTT.

The chain uses TRBV11-2 and TRBJ2-3; the D gene could be TRBD1 or TRBD2 (5 bases each). V was trimmed by 1 base and J by 7 bases, leaving 12 bases between them. CDR1 and CDR2 (germline): SGHAT, FQNNGV. This CDR3 has 14 residues. CDR3 sequence: CASSLAGARNTQYF. The CDR3 nucleotides are TGTGCCAGCAGCTTAGCCGGGGCCAGGAATACGCAGTATTTT.

In its sample, this clonotype was seen a few times. The chain carries TRBV28 and TRBJ2-5, with TRBD2 as a possible D gene (6 bases). The CDR3 is 15 residues long. Trimming cost V 6 bases and J 0 bases, with 14 bases left between them. Germline V CDR1 and CDR2: MDHEN, SYDVKM. The CDR3: CASSSAGRNQETQYF. In DNA form, the CDR3 reads TGTGCCAGCAGCTCCGCGGGACGGAACCAAGAGACCCAGTACTTC.

The table lists this clonotype with many counts. The genes are TRBV7-2 and TRBJ2-7, with a tentative D call TRBD2 (7 bases). The CDR3 totals 13 residues. Trimming stripped 5 bases from V and 7 bases from J, with 15 bases between. From germline, CDR1 is SGHTA and CDR2 FQGNSA. CDR3 bases: TGTGCCAGCAGCAAGGGGGGGCCGGGGGAGCAGTACTTC. It specifies CASSKGGPGEQYF.